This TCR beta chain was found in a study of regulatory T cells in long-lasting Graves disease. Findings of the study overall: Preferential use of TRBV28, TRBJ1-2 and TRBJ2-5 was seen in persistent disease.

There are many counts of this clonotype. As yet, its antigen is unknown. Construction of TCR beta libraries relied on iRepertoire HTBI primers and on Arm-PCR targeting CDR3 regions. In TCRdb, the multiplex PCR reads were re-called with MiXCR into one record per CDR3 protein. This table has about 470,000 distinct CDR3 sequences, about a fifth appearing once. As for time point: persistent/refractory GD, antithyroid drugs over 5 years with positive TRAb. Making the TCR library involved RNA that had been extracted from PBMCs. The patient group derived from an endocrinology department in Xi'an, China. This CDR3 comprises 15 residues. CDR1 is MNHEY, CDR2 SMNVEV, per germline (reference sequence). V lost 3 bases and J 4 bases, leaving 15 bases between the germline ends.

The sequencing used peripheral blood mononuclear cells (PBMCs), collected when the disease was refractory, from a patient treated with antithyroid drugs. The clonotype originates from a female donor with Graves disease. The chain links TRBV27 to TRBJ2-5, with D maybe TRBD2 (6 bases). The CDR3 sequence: CASSLRRTGGETQYF. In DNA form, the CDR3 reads TGTGCCAGCAGTTTGCGGCGGACCGGGGGAGAGACCCAGTACTTC.